The clone carrying this T cell receptor (beta chain) was counted ten times or more. As yet, its antigen is unknown. This sample is part of a study of T cells in Graves' hyperthyroidism and ophthalmopathy. The CDR3 length is 14 residues. The V and J ends lost 6 bases and 4 bases, in that order; junction bases with no gene match: 7. Points from the study as a whole: Most clonotypes expanded in thyroid above 0.001 were likewise present in blood.

Amplification of TCR beta CDR3 regions was performed using RNA transcripts as template. A first-round RT-PCR of the TCR CDR3 used the HTBI primer set. TCRdb reanalysed the multiplex PCR reads using MiXCR and keeps one entry per CDR3 protein. Of approximately 600,000 distinct CDR3 sequences in the sample, about 14% were seen once. Based on clinical symptoms, serum thyroxine and TRAb, thyroid ultrasound and orbital computed tomography, diagnoses were reached. The chain combines TRBV12-3 or TRBV12-4 with TRBJ2-7; 9 bases match TRBD1. The clonotype was recovered from a woman in her 40s with Graves' ophthalmopathy. Source material: blood. The CDR3 here is CASSRDREGYEQYF. CDR3 in DNA: TGTGCCAGCAGCCGGGACAGGGAAGGATACGAGCAGTACTTC.